This T cell receptor beta chain is drawn from a study of vaccination effects on CD4 cells after COVID-19. Study conclusions and caveats: Substantial clonal contraction characterized both infection- and vaccine-induced clones late after vaccination. Newly vaccine-induced clones made up most of the convalescents' post-vaccine spike-reactive clones. The study enrolled few convalescent patients and sampled no early post-infection timepoints.

Using viral peptide pools, the ViraFEST assay grew out antigen-specific CD4+ T cells prior to sequencing. After more than 8 days in culture, the CD4+ T cells were isolated. Sometime from March through December 2020, the person acquired a SARS-CoV-2 infection that PCR confirmed. Note on this clone: The antigen remains unidentified.

Measured with immunoSEQ multiplex PCR; TCRdb has only the in-frame clones, and not every one. This sample has under 55,000 clones, with approximately 72% found just once. The TCR was taken from a human donor who had a prior SARS-CoV-2 infection. Sequencing was performed on CD4+ T cells from PBMCs cultured with a peptide pool, taken before COVID-19 vaccination.

In DNA form, the CDR3 reads TGTGCCATCAGTGTAATGGCTAGCGGGGTCGATGAGCAGTTCTTC. It specifies CAISVMASGVDEQFF. The chain joins TRBV10-3 to TRBJ2-1, with TRBD2 matching over 9 bases. Germline loops: CDR1 ENHRY, CDR2 SYGVKD. Trimming at V came to 4 bases and at J to 8 bases, leaving 9 bases not matched to a gene. This CDR3 has 15 amino acids.